The present entry profiles one TCR beta chain with its context. Trimming stripped 8 bases from V and 7 bases from J, with 26 bases between. Per germline, CDR1 SNHLY and CDR2 FYNNEI. CDR3 length: 17 amino acids. An amount of RNA that ranged from roughly 0.5 to 1 ug was reverse transcribed with random hexamers. The TCR beta CDR3 was amplified by immunoSEQ multiplex PCR across 54 Vbeta, 13 Jbeta. TCRdb itself ran the immunoSEQ multiplex PCR reads through MiXCR, one entry per CDR3 protein. The sample lists under 550,000 distinct CDR3 sequences; approximately 89% were seen once. The record originates from a study of CD8 T cells in Susac syndrome. The authors sequenced TCR beta from blood CD8+ and CD4+ T cells.

The source is a human donor with multiple sclerosis. The rearrangement uses TRBV2 and TRBJ1-4; no reliable D call. What was sequenced was CD8+ T cells from PBMCs. The CDR3 is CASARYHMGLLIEKLFF. The DNA for the CDR3 is TGTGCCAGCGCCCGATATCATATGGGGTTGTTAATTGAAAAACTGTTTTTT.